Sequencing of this T cell receptor beta chain was carried out in a study of cytomegalovirus exposure and HLA in healthy donors. General observations from the study: A later analysis linked a missense DCLRE1C variant to TCR beta V- and J-gene trimming. Most TCR beta V segments were productive about 87% or about 30% of the time in an earlier analysis.

For this clone: Its antigen is as yet unknown.

Primers for the PCR totalled 60 Vbeta and 13 Jbeta. Some clones are missing from TCRdb's copy, which holds only in-frame ones; the method was immunoSEQ multiplex PCR. The table lists some 61,000 clones, 70% to 90% of them singletons. The sequenced sample consisted of PBMCs. The source of this sequence is a human donor in good health.

CDR3: CASSLGRVVGPEQFF. The CDR3 nucleotides are TGTGCCAGCAGCTTAGGTAGGGTTGTGGGGCCTGAGCAGTTCTTC. The rearrangement joins TRBV7-2 to TRBJ2-1, with a tentative D call TRBD1 (5 bases). The CDR3 totals 15 residues. V dropped 1 base and J dropped 9 bases, with 16 bases sitting between them. CDR1 and CDR2 from the germline V gene are SGHTA and FQGNSA.